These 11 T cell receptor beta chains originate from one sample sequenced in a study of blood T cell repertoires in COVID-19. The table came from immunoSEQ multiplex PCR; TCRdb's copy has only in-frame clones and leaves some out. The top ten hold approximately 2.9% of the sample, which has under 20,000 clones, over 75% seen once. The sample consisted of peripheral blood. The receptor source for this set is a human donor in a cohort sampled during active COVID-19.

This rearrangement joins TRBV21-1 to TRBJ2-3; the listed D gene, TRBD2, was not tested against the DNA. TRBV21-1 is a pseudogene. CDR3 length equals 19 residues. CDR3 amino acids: CASSAGVWTSGPTTDTQYF. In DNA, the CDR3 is TGTGCCAGCAGCGCAGGGGTCTGGACTAGCGGGCCCACCACAGATACGCAGTATTTT.

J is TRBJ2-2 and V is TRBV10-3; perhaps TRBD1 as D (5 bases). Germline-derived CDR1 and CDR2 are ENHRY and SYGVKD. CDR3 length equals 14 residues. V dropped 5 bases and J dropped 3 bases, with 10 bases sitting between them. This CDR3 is CAISRTSDTGELFF. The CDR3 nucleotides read TGTGCCATCAGTCGGACATCGGACACCGGGGAGCTGTTTTTT.

In DNA form, the CDR3 reads TGTGCCAGCAGTTACTCGAGAGGGAGGACTAATGAAAAACTGTTTTTT. Translation: CASSYSRGRTNEKLFF. V gene TRBV6-2 or TRBV6-3 combines with J gene TRBJ1-4; no clear D gene. CDR3 length: 16 amino acids. Germline V CDR1 and CDR2: MNHEY, SVGEGT. Deletions cut 0 bases from V and 2 bases from J, with 10 bases between.

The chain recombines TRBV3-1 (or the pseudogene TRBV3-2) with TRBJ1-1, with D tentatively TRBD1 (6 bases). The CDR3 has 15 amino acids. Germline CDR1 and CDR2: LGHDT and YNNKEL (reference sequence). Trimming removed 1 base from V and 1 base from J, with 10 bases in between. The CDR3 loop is CASSQGGQPNTEAFF. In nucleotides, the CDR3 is TGTGCCAGCAGCCAAGGAGGACAGCCGAACACTGAAGCTTTCTTT.

The chain's CDR3 is CAISPGTGTYNEQFF. The CDR3, as DNA: TGTGCCATCAGTCCCGGGACAGGGACCTACAATGAGCAGTTCTTC. The rearrangement uses TRBV10-3 and TRBJ2-1; 9 bases map to TRBD1. The J segment lost 2 bases and the V segment lost 5 bases, leaving 4 bases of the junction unmatched. The CDR3 extends over 15 amino acids. Per the germline V gene, CDR1 is ENHRY and CDR2 is SYGVKD.

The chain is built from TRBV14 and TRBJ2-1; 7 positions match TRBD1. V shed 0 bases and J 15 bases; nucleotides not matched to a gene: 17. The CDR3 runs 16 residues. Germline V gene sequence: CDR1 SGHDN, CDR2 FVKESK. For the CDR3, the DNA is TGTGCCAGCAGCCAAGATAAGGGGGCGCGCCCCAACGCCACGTTCTTC. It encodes CASSQDKGARPNATFF.

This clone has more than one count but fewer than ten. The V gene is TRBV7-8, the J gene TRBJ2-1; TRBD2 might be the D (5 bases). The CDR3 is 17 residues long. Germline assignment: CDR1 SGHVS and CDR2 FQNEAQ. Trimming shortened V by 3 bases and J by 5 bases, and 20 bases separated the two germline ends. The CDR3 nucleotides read TGTGCCAGCAGCTTTAGAGGGATTCGAACCCCTCACAATGAGCAGTTCTTC. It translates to CASSFRGIRTPHNEQFF.

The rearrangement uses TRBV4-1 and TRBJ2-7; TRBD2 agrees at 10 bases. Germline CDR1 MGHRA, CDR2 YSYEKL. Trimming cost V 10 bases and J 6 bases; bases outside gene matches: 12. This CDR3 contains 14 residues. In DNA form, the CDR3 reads TGCGCCATTTTAGGACTAGCGGCCTCAGGCGAGCAGTACTTC. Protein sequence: CAILGLAASGEQYF.

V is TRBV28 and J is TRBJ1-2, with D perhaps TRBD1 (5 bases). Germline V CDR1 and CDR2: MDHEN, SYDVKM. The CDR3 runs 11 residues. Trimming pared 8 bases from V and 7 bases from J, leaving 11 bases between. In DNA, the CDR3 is TGTGCCAGCTCCTGGGGGGTTGGCTACACCTTC. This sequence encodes CASSWGVGYTF.

This CDR3 is CASSRGQNTEAFF. The CDR3 nucleotides are TGTGCCAGCAGCAGAGGACAGAACACTGAAGCTTTCTTT. The genes are TRBV7-3 and TRBJ1-1; possible D gene TRBD1, 5 bases. Germline values: CDR1 SGHTA, CDR2 FQGTGA. CDR3 length: 13 residues. Trimming took 5 bases from V and 1 from J, leaving 8 bases between them.

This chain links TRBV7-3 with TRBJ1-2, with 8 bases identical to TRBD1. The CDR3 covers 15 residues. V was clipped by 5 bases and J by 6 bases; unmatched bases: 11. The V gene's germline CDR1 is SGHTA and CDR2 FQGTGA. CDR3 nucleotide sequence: TGTGCCAGCAGCCAGTCCCGGGACAGGTTTGATGGCTACACCTTC. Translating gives CASSQSRDRFDGYTF.